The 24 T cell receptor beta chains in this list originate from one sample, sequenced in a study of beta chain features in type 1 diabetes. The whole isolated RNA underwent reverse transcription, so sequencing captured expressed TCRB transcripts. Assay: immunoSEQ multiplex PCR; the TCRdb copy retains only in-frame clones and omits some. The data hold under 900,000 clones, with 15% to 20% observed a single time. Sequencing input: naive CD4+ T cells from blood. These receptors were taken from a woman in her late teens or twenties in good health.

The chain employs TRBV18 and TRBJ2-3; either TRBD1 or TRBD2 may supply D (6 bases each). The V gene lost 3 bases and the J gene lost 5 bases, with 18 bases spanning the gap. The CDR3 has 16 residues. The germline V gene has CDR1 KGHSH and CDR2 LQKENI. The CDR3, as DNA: TGTGCCAGCTCACCCCCGGGGGCAGGGTCCGGAGATACGCAGTATTTT. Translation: CASSPPGAGSGDTQYF.

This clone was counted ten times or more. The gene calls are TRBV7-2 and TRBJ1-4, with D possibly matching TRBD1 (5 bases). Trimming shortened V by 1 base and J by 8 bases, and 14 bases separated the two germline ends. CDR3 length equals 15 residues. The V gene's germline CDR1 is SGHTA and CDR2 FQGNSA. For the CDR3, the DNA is TGTGCCAGCAGCTTAGTCGTCAGGGAGGAAGAAAAACTGTTTTTT. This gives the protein CASSLVVREEEKLFF.

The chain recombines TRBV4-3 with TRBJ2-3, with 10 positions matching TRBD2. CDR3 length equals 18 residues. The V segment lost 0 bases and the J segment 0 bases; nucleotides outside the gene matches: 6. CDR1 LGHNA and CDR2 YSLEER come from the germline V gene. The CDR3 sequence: CASSQEVSSGGSTDTQYF. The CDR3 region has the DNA TGCGCCAGCAGCCAAGAGGTGTCTAGCGGGGGCAGCACAGATACGCAGTATTTT.

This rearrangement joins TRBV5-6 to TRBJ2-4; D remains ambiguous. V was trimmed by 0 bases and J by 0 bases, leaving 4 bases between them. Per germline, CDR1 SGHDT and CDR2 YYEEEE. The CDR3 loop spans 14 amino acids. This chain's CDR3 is CASSLEPAKNIQYF. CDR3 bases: TGTGCCAGCAGCTTGGAGCCAGCCAAAAACATTCAGTACTTC. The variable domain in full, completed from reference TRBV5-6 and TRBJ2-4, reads DAGVTQSPTHLIKTRGQQVTLRCSPKSGHDTVSWYQQALGQGPQFIFQYYEEEERQRGNFPDRFSGHQFPNYSSELNVNALLLGDSALYLCASSLEPAKNIQYFGAGTRLSVL.

Here the CDR3 reads CASSRLLAVADTQYF. CDR3 sequence (DNA): TGTGCCAGCAGCCGTTTACTAGCCGTGGCAGATACGCAGTATTTT. The genes are TRBV7-2 and TRBJ2-3; weak D call: TRBD2 (6 bases). V was pared by 5 bases and J by 4 bases, with 16 bases between. This CDR3 spans 15 amino acids. Germline lookup yields CDR1 SGHTA and CDR2 FQGNSA.

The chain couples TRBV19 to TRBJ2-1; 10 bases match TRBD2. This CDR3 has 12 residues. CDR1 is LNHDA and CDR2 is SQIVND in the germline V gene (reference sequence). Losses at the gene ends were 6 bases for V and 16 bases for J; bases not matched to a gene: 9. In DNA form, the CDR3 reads TGTGCCAGTAGGACTAGCGGGCCCTCGATTTTCTTC. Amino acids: CASRTSGPSIFF.

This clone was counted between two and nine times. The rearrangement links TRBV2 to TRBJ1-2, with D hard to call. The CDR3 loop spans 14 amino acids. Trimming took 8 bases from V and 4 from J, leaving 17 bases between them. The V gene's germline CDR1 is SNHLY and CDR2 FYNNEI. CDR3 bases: TGTGCCAGCGGGGAGGAGGCGGGAGGCTATGGCTACACCTTC. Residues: CASGEEAGGYGYTF. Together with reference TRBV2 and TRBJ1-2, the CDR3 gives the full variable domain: EPEVTQTPSHQVTQMGQEVILRCVPISNHLYFYWYRQILGQKVEFLVSFYNNEISEKSEIFDDQFSVERPDGSNFTLKIRSTKLEDSAMYFCASGEEAGGYGYTFGSGTRLTVV.

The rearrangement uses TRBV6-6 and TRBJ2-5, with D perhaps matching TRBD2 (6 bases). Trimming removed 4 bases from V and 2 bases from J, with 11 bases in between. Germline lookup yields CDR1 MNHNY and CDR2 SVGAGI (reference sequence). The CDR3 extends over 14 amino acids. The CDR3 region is CASSFGGTQETQYF. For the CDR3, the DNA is TGTGCCAGCAGTTTTGGAGGGACGCAAGAGACCCAGTACTTC.

CDR3 sequence: CASSNLLYEQYF. The CDR3 DNA sequence: TGTGCCAGCAGTAATCTTCTCTACGAGCAGTACTTC. The chain is built from TRBV2 and TRBJ2-7, with D hard to call. The germline CDR1 and CDR2 sequences are SNHLY and FYNNEI. Trimming removed 5 bases from V and 3 bases from J, with 8 bases in between. This CDR3 has 12 residues.

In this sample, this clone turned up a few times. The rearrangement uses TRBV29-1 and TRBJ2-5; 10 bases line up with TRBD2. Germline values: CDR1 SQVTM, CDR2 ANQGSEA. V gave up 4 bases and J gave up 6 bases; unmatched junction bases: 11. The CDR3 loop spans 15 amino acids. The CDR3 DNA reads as TGCAGCGTTGGGTCTGCTAGCGGGAGTGGGCAGACCCAGTACTTC. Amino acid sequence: CSVGSASGSGQTQYF.

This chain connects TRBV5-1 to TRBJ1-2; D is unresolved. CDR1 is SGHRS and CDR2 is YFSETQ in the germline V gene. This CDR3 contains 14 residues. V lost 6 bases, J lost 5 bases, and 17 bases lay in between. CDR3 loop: CASNQGGTQYGYTF. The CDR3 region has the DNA TGCGCCAGCAACCAAGGTGGAACCCAATATGGCTACACCTTC.

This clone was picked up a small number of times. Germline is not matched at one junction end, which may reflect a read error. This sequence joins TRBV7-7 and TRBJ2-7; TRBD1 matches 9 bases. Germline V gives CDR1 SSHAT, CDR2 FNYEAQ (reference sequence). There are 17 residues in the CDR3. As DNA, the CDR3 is TGTGCTAGCAGCTTAGAGGGTACCGGGACAGGGCAACAAGAGCAGTACTTC. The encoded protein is CASSLEGTGTGQQEQYF.

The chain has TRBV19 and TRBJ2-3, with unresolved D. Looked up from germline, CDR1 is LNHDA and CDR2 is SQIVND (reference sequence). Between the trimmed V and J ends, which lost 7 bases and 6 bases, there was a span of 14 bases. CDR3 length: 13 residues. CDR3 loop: CASKVNVQDTQYF. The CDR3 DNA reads TGTGCCAGTAAGGTAAATGTGCAGGATACGCAGTATTTT.

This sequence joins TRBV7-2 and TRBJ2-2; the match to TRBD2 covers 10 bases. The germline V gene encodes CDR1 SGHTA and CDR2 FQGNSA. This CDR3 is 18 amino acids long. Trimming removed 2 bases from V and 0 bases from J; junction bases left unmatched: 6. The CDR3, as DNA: TGTGCCAGCAGCTTACGGACCACTAGCGGGACGAACACCGGGGAGCTGTTTTTT. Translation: CASSLRTTSGTNTGELFF.

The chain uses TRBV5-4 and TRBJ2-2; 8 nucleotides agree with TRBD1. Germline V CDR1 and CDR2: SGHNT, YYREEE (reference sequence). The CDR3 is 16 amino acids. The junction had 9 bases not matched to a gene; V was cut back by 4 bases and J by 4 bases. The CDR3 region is CASSRRLDRVTGELFF. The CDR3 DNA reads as TGTGCCAGCAGCCGAAGACTGGACAGGGTCACCGGGGAGCTGTTTTTT.

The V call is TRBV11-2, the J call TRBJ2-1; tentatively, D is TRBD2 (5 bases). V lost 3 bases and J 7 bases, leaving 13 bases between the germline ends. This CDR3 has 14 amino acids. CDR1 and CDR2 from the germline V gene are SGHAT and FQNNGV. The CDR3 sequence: CASSFGYQRNEQFF. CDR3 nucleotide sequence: TGTGCCAGCAGCTTCGGGTACCAGCGGAATGAGCAGTTCTTC.

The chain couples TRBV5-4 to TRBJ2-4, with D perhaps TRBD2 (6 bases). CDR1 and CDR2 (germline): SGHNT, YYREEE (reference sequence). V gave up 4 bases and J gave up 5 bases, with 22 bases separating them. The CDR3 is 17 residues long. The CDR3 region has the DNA TGTGCCAGCAGCCGCGGAAGGGTAGCGGCTATGGAAAACATTCAGTACTTC. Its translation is CASSRGRVAAMENIQYF.

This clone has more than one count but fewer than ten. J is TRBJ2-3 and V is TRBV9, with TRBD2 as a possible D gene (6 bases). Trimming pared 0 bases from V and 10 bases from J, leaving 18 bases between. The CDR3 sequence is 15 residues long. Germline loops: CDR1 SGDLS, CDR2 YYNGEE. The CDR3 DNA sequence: TGTGCCAGCAGCGTAGCTCGGTCTAGCGCCCGGGCGCAGTATTTT. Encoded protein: CASSVARSSARAQYF.

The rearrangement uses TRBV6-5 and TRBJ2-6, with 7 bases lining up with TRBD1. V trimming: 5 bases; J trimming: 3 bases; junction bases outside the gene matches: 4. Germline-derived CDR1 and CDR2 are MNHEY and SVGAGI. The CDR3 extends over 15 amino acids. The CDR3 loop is CASSLGTVGANVLTF. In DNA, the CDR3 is TGTGCCAGCAGTCTGGGGACAGTTGGGGCCAACGTCCTGACTTTC.

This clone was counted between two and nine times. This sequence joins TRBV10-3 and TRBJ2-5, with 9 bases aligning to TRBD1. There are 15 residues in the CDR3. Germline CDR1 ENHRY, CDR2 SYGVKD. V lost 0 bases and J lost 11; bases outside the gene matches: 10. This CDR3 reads CAISESRDRVGEQYF. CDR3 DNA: TGTGCCATCAGTGAGTCGAGGGACAGGGTGGGTGAGCAGTACTTC.

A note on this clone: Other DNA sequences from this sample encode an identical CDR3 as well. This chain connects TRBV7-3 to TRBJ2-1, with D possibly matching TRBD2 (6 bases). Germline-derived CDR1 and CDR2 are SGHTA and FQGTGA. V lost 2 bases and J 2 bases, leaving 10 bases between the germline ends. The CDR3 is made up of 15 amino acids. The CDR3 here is CASSLSGTAYNEQFF. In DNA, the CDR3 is TGTGCCAGCAGCTTATCCGGGACTGCCTACAATGAGCAGTTCTTC.

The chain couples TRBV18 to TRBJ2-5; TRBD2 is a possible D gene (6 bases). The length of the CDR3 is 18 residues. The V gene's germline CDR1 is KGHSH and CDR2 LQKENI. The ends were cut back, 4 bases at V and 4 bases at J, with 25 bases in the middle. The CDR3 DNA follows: TGTGCCAGCTCACAATCCGCCTGGGGAGGTTCAAGTAGAGAGACCCAGTACTTC. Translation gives CASSQSAWGGSSRETQYF.

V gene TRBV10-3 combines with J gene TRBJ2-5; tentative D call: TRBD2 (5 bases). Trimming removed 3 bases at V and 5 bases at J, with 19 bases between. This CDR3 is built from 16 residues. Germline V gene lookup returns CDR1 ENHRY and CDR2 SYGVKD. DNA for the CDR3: TGTGCCATCAGTGATTTAGGAGGTAGTCGCGGGGAGACCCAGTACTTC. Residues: CAISDLGGSRGETQYF.

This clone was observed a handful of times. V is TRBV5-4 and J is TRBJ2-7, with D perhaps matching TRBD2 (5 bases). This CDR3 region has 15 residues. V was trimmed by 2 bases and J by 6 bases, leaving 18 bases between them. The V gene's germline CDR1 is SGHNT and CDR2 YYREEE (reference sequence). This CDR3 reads CASSLGMAGGPEQYF. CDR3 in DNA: TGTGCCAGCAGCTTAGGGATGGCGGGCGGTCCCGAGCAGTACTTC.